Below, one T cell receptor (beta chain) is given with its context. The data were produced by immunoSEQ multiplex PCR, yet TCRdb's version contains in-frame clones alone and is incomplete. This sample carries about 82,000 clones, just under 95% of them seen once, and the ten largest clones take around 0.37%. Per the germline V gene, CDR1 is SEHNR and CDR2 is FQNEAQ (reference sequence). Trimming at V came to 3 bases and at J to 3 bases, leaving 6 bases not matched to a gene. The CDR3 runs 15 residues. This entry comes from a study of technical replicates of blood from a few donors. V and J are TRBV7-9 and TRBJ2-7; 9 bases fit TRBD2. The sequenced sample was T cells isolated from PBMCs. The sequence came from a human donor in good health. CDR3 DNA sequence: TGTGCCAGCAGCTTTAATAGCGGGAGCCTCTACGAGCAGTACTTC. The encoded protein is CASSFNSGSLYEQYF.